The 21 T cell receptor beta chains below come from one sample, sequenced in a study of blood T cell repertoires in COVID-19. TCRdb's copy holds only in-frame clones and misses some; the assay was immunoSEQ multiplex PCR. The sample lists hundreds of thousands of clones; 70% to 90% were seen once. Material: peripheral blood. The receptors derive from a woman younger than 45 with COVID-19, enrolled during active disease.

The CDR3 sequence: CASSLSTSGGNEQFF. CDR3 sequence (DNA): TGTGCCAGCAGCTTGTCGACTAGCGGGGGGAATGAGCAGTTCTTC. J is TRBJ2-1 and V is TRBV5-6; 13 bases align to TRBD2. This CDR3 is 15 amino acids long. Per germline, CDR1 SGHDT and CDR2 YYEEEE. J was trimmed by 7 bases and V by 1 base; bases with no gene match: 2.

This clone appeared once. The chain carries TRBV19 and TRBJ1-1, with D perhaps matching TRBD1 (5 bases). From germline, CDR1 is LNHDA and CDR2 SQIVND (reference sequence). The CDR3 spans 13 residues. Trimming took off 10 bases at V and 4 bases at J, with 16 bases between the two ends. The CDR3 reads CATAQGLGTEAFF. The CDR3 region has the DNA TGTGCCACCGCCCAGGGTCTCGGCACTGAAGCTTTCTTT. The full variable domain, its missing parts supplied by reference TRBV19 and TRBJ1-1, is DGGITQSPKYLFRKEGQNVTLSCEQNLNHDAMYWYRQDPGQGLRLIYYSQIVNDFQKGDIAEGYSVSREKKESFPLTVTSAQKNPTAFYLCATAQGLGTEAFFGQGTRLTVV.

This clone was seen a few times. The V gene is TRBV7-2, the J gene TRBJ2-2; 8 nucleotides align to TRBD2. The CDR3 has 16 amino acids. The V segment lost 1 base and the J segment 5 bases; nucleotides outside the gene matches: 6. CDR1 SGHTA and CDR2 FQGNSA come from the germline V gene. The CDR3 DNA sequence: TGTGCCAGCAGCTTAGTTCCCGGGACTAGTACCGGGGAGCTGTTTTTT. Its protein is CASSLVPGTSTGELFF.

This clone has more than one count but fewer than ten. The J gene is TRBJ1-2, the V gene TRBV5-1; D unresolved. V was shortened by 0 bases and J by 8 bases, with 11 bases between the two germline ends. CDR1 and CDR2 (germline): SGHRS, YFSETQ. The CDR3 has 13 residues. This CDR3 reads CASSLDGVVGYTF. The CDR3 bases are TGCGCCAGCAGCTTGGACGGGGTCGTAGGCTACACCTTC.

The chain is built from TRBV6-6 and TRBJ1-2, with D maybe TRBD1 (6 bases). In germline, CDR1 is MNHNY, CDR2 SVGAGI (reference sequence). There are 14 residues in the CDR3. Trimming cost V 2 bases and J 2 bases, with 9 bases left between them. CDR3 residues: CASSYTTGNYGYTF. The CDR3 nucleotides are TGTGCCAGCAGTTACACAACAGGGAACTATGGCTACACCTTC.

This clone was recorded once. The V call is TRBV5-5, the J call TRBJ2-7; 8 positions agree with TRBD1. The CDR3 is 14 amino acids. The germline V gene encodes CDR1 SGHKS and CDR2 YYEKEE (reference sequence). Trimming cost V 4 bases and J 6 bases; bases outside gene matches: 9. The CDR3 bases are TGTGCCAGCAGCCCGATCGGACAGGGTGGCGAGCAGTACGTC. Translation: CASSPIGQGGEQYV.

The rearrangement uses TRBV6-5 and TRBJ1-1; weak D call: TRBD1 (6 bases). V lost 6 bases and J lost 0, with 14 bases in between. The CDR3 consists of 15 residues. Germline CDR1 reads MNHEY; CDR2 reads SVGAGI. CDR3 sequence reads: CASSLQGQLNTEAFF. The CDR3 region has the DNA TGTGCCAGCAGCTTACAGGGACAACTGAACACTGAAGCTTTCTTT.

This clone has more than one count but fewer than ten. The rearrangement joins TRBV11-3 to TRBJ2-7; D possibly corresponds to TRBD1 (6 bases). The CDR3 runs to 14 residues. The germline V and J ends were trimmed by 5 bases and 2 bases, with 13 bases remaining between them. The germline gives CDR1 SGHNT, CDR2 YENEEA. The CDR3 protein is CASSPTRGTYEQYV. CDR3 nucleotides: TGTGCCAGCAGCCCAACCAGGGGTACCTACGAGCAGTACGTC.

This clone was found many times. The gene calls are TRBV4-1 and TRBJ2-1; weak D call: TRBD2 (5 bases). Looked up from germline, CDR1 is MGHRA and CDR2 is YSYEKL. This CDR3 comprises 17 residues. The ends were cut back, 1 base at V and 3 bases at J, with 16 bases in the middle. The CDR3 DNA reads TGCGCCAGCAGCCAAGTTGATCTGGGAGTAATCTACAATGAGCAGTTCTTC. Translated, it gives CASSQVDLGVIYNEQFF.

The chain is built from TRBV12-5 and TRBJ2-7, with 7 bases fitting TRBD2. V shed 1 base, J shed 0 bases, and the junction held 12 bases outside the gene matches. Germline values: CDR1 LGHNT, CDR2 FRNRAP. CDR3 length equals 18 residues. CDR3 protein: CASGLGRSSGSSSYEQYV. CDR3 nucleotides: TGTGCTAGTGGTTTGGGACGCTCTAGCGGCTCGTCCTCCTACGAGCAGTACGTC.

In nucleotides, the CDR3 is TGTGCCAGCAGTCGACAGTCGAACACTGAAGCTTTCTTT. This encodes CASSRQSNTEAFF. The J gene is TRBJ1-1, the V gene TRBV12-3 or TRBV12-4; tentatively, D is TRBD1 (5 bases). The length of the CDR3 is 13 residues. The V and J ends lost 5 bases and 1 base respectively, with 8 bases between them.

CDR3 sequence reads: CATSDWFQGYEQFF. CDR3 in DNA: TGTGCCACCAGTGATTGGTTTCAGGGGTATGAGCAGTTCTTC. The chain uses TRBV24-1 and TRBJ2-1; tentatively, D is TRBD1 (6 bases). CDR1 KGHDR and CDR2 SFDVKD come from the germline V gene. Trimming took off 2 bases at V and 8 bases at J, with 12 bases between the two ends. This CDR3 comprises 14 residues.

The chain joins TRBV19 to TRBJ2-7; D remains unclear. The CDR3 contains 9 residues. The V and J ends lost 10 bases and 4 bases respectively, with 5 bases between them. Germline CDR1 reads LNHDA; CDR2 reads SQIVND (reference sequence). The CDR3 spells CAIMYEQYF. The CDR3 coding sequence is TGTGCCATTATGTACGAGCAGTACTTC. The entire variable domain, with the rest obtained from reference TRBV19 and TRBJ2-7, is as follows: DGGITQSPKYLFRKEGQNVTLSCEQNLNHDAMYWYRQDPGQGLRLIYYSQIVNDFQKGDIAEGYSVSREKKESFPLTVTSAQKNPTAFYLCAIMYEQYFGPGTRLTVT.

This clone was recorded once. The chain employs TRBV11-2 and TRBJ2-7; D remains ambiguous. CDR3 size: 15 residues. Per the germline V gene, CDR1 is SGHAT and CDR2 is FQNNGV. Trimming removed 8 bases at V and 2 bases at J, with 19 bases between. CDR3 nucleotide sequence: TGTGCCAGCGGAACGCCTCTAGAACTACCCTACGAGCAGTACTTC. Encoded protein: CASGTPLELPYEQYF.

The genes are TRBV3-1 (or the pseudogene TRBV3-2) and TRBJ1-2; tentative D call: TRBD1 (5 bases). The CDR3 sequence is 15 residues long. Germline V gene sequence: CDR1 LGHDT, CDR2 YNNKEL (reference sequence). Trimming removed 0 bases from V and 3 bases from J, with 11 bases in between. DNA of the CDR3: TGTGCCAGCAGCCAAGAGGGGGGTCGGCACTATGGCTACACCTTC. Protein: CASSQEGGRHYGYTF.

V gene TRBV5-1 combines with J gene TRBJ1-1; possibly TRBD1 for D (5 bases). CDR1 and CDR2 from the germline V gene are SGHRS and YFSETQ. This CDR3 is 15 amino acids long. Trimming removed 0 bases from V and 4 bases from J, with 13 bases in between. The CDR3 DNA reads TGCGCCAGCAGCTTGGCCGCAGGGCTGGGCACTGAAGCTTTCTTT. This translates into CASSLAAGLGTEAFF.

This chain links TRBV19 with TRBJ2-5; D may be TRBD2 (6 bases). This CDR3 spans 14 amino acids. The germline CDR1 and CDR2 sequences are LNHDA and SQIVND (reference sequence). Trimming shortened V by 7 bases and J by 2 bases, and 14 bases separated the two germline ends. The CDR3 DNA follows: TGTGCCAGTACAACCTCGGCGGGGCAAGAGACCCAGTACTTC. Translation gives CASTTSAGQETQYF.

This chain joins TRBV28 and TRBJ1-2, with 9 bases identical to TRBD1. The CDR3 length is 15 residues. In germline, CDR1 is MDHEN, CDR2 SYDVKM. V was pared by 6 bases and J by 4 bases, with 9 bases of the junction left unmatched. In nucleotides, the CDR3 is TGTGCCAGCAGACCCTACAGGGGGCGCACCTATGGCTACACCTTC. This encodes CASRPYRGRTYGYTF.

This chain links TRBV11-2 with TRBJ1-1; D is unresolved. In germline, CDR1 is SGHAT, CDR2 FQNNGV. There are 13 residues in the CDR3. Trimming pared 3 bases from V and 0 bases from J, leaving 5 bases between. CDR3 residues: CASSLSMNTEAFF. The CDR3 DNA follows: TGTGCCAGCAGCTTGAGTATGAACACTGAAGCTTTCTTT.

The chain links TRBV2 to TRBJ1-3, with a possible D match to TRBD1 (5 bases). The CDR3 is made up of 15 amino acids. Germline V lookup: CDR1 SNHLY, CDR2 FYNNEI. V lost 7 bases and J lost 0, with 13 bases in between. CDR3 coding DNA: TGTGCCAGCAAAGCGGGACGGCTCTCTGGAAACACCATATATTTT. Its protein is CASKAGRLSGNTIYF.

The chain carries TRBV4-2 and TRBJ1-4; weak D call: TRBD1 (5 bases). Germline assignment: CDR1 LGHNA and CDR2 YNFKEQ. This CDR3 has 14 residues. V was cut by 2 bases and J by 5 bases, with 9 bases left in between. CDR3 region: CASSQRQSNEKLFF. CDR3 DNA: TGTGCCAGCAGCCAACGACAGTCGAATGAAAAACTGTTTTTT.